The T cell receptor beta chain described here comes from a study of control samples from healthy donors and cancer patients. Profiling relied on immunoSEQ multiplex PCR, and the TCRdb table lists in-frame clones only, not all of them. This table holds about 190,000 clones, over 80% found once. Germline CDR1 reads SGHNT; CDR2 reads YENEEA. CDR3 length equals 19 residues. V lost 0 bases and J 2 bases, leaving 22 bases between the germline ends. This receptor was identified in a man between 25 and 39 years old in good health. The sequenced material came from blood. The chain combines TRBV11-3 with TRBJ1-1, with a tentative D call TRBD1 (5 bases). The CDR3 region is CASSLDNTQLQAPNTEAFF. For the CDR3, the DNA is TGTGCCAGCAGCTTAGATAACACTCAACTACAGGCGCCAAACACTGAAGCTTTCTTT.